Listed here is a single T cell receptor (beta chain). This specimen belongs to a study of Ad26.COV2.S vaccination and SARS-CoV-2 variants. The protocol was immunoSEQ multiplex PCR, while the TCRdb copy is restricted to in-frame clones and leaves out a portion. The sample holds 240,000 or so clones, over 75% seen once. The CDR3 spans 15 residues. CDR1 is PRHDT and CDR2 is FYEKMQ in the germline V gene (reference sequence). V was shortened by 7 bases and J by 1 base, with 16 bases between the two germline ends. Treatment meaning: 15 to 20 received Ad26.COV2.S at low or high dose, single or two shots; about 5 received placebo; per-sample allocation not given. Day 63 following the first vaccine or placebo injection was when the samples were taken.

The specimen was peripheral blood, collected in a trial of Ad26.COV2.S vaccine versus placebo. V and J are TRBV13 and TRBJ1-1, with D perhaps matching TRBD1 (5 bases). The receptor was isolated from a person aged 18-60 years who received the Ad26.COV2.S COVID-19 vaccine or a placebo. CDR3: CASTPGRAQNTEAFF. The CDR3 bases are TGTGCCAGCACCCCAGGGAGGGCTCAGAACACTGAAGCTTTCTTT.